This T cell receptor beta chain was sequenced in a study of CD8 T cells in Susac syndrome. The RNA input was roughly 0.45 to 1 ug, and it was reverse transcribed with random hexamers. One entry per CDR3 protein, called by TCRdb with MiXCR from the immunoSEQ multiplex PCR reads. The data contain roughly 200,000 distinct CDR3 sequences, approximately 94% of them seen just once; the ten biggest clones take up roughly 0.11%. This CDR3 is built from 14 residues. The germline V gene has CDR1 DFQATT and CDR2 SNEGSKA (reference sequence). V lost 6 bases to trimming and J lost 0 bases, with 15 bases between them.

This chain joins TRBV20-1 and TRBJ2-7; TRBD1 or TRBD2 may be the D gene (6 bases each). The sequence came from a human donor with Susac syndrome. Sample: CD4+ T cells from PBMCs. As DNA, the CDR3 is TGCAGTGCCCAGCTCGGGGGCGCCTCCTACGAGCAGTACTTC. Its protein is CSAQLGGASYEQYF.